The 2 T cell receptor beta chains below come from one sample, sequenced in a study of vaccination and CD4 T cells after COVID-19. Time point in this sample: late sampling 161 to 241 days after vaccination in three convalescent patients. This sample's treatment: approximately nine-day PBMC culture with coronavirus spike peptide pools or control peptides (ViraFEST assay). Cultured CD4+ T-cell DNA underwent Oncomine TCR Beta short-read sequencing. One entry per CDR3 protein results from TCRdb running MiXCR on the PCR reads. The sample records 20,000 to 25,000 distinct CDR3 sequences, more than 30% being singletons. Their recognized antigens are unknown. Sequenced material: CD4+ T cells from blood, cultured in vitro, taken about 7 months after SARS-CoV-2 vaccination. The origin of the receptors is a human donor who had recovered from COVID-19.

V is TRBV20-1 and J is TRBJ1-1, with D unclear. V was clipped by 5 bases and J by 8 bases, with 12 bases between them. The CDR3 is 11 amino acids. Germline values: CDR1 DFQATT, CDR2 SNEGSKA (reference sequence). The CDR3 region has the DNA TGCAGTGCTGTCTTCAGAGACGAAGCTTTCTTT. Protein product: CSAVFRDEAFF.

In its sample, this clonotype was seen a few times. The V call is TRBV15, the J call TRBJ2-5, with 8 bases matching TRBD2. This CDR3 is built from 12 residues. V shed 8 bases and J 3 bases; nucleotides not matched to a gene: 2. The germline V gene has CDR1 LNHNV and CDR2 YYDKDF (reference sequence). This CDR3 is CATGLAEETQYF. CDR3 coding DNA: TGTGCCACCGGACTAGCAGAAGAGACCCAGTACTTC.